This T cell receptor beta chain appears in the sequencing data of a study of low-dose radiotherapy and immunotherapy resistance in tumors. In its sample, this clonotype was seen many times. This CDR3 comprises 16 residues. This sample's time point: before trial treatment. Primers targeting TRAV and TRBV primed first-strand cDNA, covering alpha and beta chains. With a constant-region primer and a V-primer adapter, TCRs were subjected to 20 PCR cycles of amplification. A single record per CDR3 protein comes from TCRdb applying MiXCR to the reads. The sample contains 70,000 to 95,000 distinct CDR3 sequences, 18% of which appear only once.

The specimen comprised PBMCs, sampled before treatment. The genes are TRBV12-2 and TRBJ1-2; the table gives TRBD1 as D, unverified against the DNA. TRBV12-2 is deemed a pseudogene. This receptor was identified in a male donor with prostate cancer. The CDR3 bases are TGTGCAAGTCGCCCACACGGGGGGGGGCGCTTCGGTGGCTACACCTTC. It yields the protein CASRPHGGGRFGGYTF.